This record concerns one T cell receptor beta chain sequence. This specimen comes from a study of STAT5B mutations in CD4+ large granular lymphocyte leukemia. Sequencing used immunoSEQ multiplex PCR; TCRdb keeps in-frame clones, though not all of them. The sample has about 34,000 clones; 76% are singletons. Material for sequencing was CD4+ T cells from blood buffy coats. The sequence derives from a human donor in good health.

CDR3 in amino acids: CATSRDRGQGLVDTQYF. CDR3 bases: TGTGCCACCAGCAGAGATCGTGGCCAGGGTCTCGTAGATACGCAGTATTTT. V usage is TRBV15 and J usage is TRBJ2-3; possibly TRBD1 for D (5 bases). The germline CDR1 and CDR2 sequences are LNHNV and YYDKDF (reference sequence). There are 17 residues in the CDR3. V lost 0 bases and J lost 5, with 18 bases in between.